Listed here are 23 T cell receptor beta chains from one sample, sequenced in a study of cytomegalovirus exposure and HLA in healthy donors. PCR employed 60 Vbeta and 13 Jbeta primers. Method: immunoSEQ multiplex PCR; TCRdb's copy keeps in-frame clones and lacks some. The sample lists approximately 120,000 clones; 73% were seen once. The material sequenced was PBMCs. These receptors were taken from a man aged 55 to 70 in good health and CMV-seropositive.

Turning to this clone: The junction shows a germline mismatch at one end, possibly a read error. V and J are TRBV5-1 and TRBJ2-3, with D possibly TRBD1 on 6 matching bases. Germline V CDR1 and CDR2: SGHRS, YFSETQ. The CDR3 is 12 amino acids. CDR3 nucleotide sequence: TGCGCCAGCAGCCCCAGTGGGACACCCGTGATTTTT. It yields the protein CASSPSGTPVIF.

As concerns this clone: A junction end diverges from the germline sequence, so it may reflect a read error. The chain has TRBV7-9 and TRBJ1-2; no reliable D call. Germline V gene sequence: CDR1 SEHNR, CDR2 FQNEAQ (reference sequence). This CDR3 is 12 amino acids long. DNA for the CDR3: TGTTCCAGCAGCTTACAACGCCAGGGCTACACCTTC. This codes for CSSSLQRQGYTF.

In this sample, this clone turned up a few times. This chain uses TRBV9 with TRBJ2-1; 7 nucleotides match TRBD2. With 0 bases clipped from V and 1 base from J, the junction kept 4 bases outside the gene matches. Germline V gene sequence: CDR1 SGDLS, CDR2 YYNGEE. This CDR3 has 16 residues. The CDR3 protein is CASSVGGGGSYNEQFF. The CDR3 region has the DNA TGTGCCAGCAGCGTAGGGGGCGGGGGATCCTACAATGAGCAGTTCTTC.

The CDR3 is CAVSARNQPQHF. CDR3 nucleotide sequence: TGTGCCGTCTCGGCTAGAAATCAGCCCCAGCATTTT. The V gene is TRBV19, the J gene TRBJ1-5; D remains unclear. V dropped 11 bases and J dropped 4 bases, with 12 bases sitting between them. CDR3 length equals 12 residues. CDR1 is LNHDA and CDR2 is SQIVND in the germline V gene (reference sequence).

CDR3 region: CASSPLSGKGTDTQYF. DNA of the CDR3: TGTGCCAGCTCACCACTCAGCGGAAAGGGCACAGATACGCAGTATTTT. This chain connects TRBV18 to TRBJ2-3; the D gene is possibly TRBD2 (5 bases). Trimming took off 1 base at V and 1 base at J, with 12 bases between the two ends. Germline V lookup: CDR1 KGHSH, CDR2 LQKENI. The CDR3 extends over 16 amino acids.

The rearrangement links TRBV5-1 to TRBJ1-3, with a possible D match to TRBD1 (6 bases). The CDR3 extends over 15 amino acids. From germline, CDR1 is SGHRS and CDR2 YFSETQ. The V and J ends lost 4 bases and 2 bases respectively, with 13 bases between them. CDR3 in amino acids: CASSPRDTPGNTIYF. In nucleotides, the CDR3 is TGCGCCAGCAGCCCAAGGGACACCCCTGGAAACACCATATATTTT.

This clone has only one observation. The chain joins TRBV28 to TRBJ1-5, with 7 bases identical to TRBD1. With 10 bases clipped from V and 5 bases from J, the junction kept 11 bases outside the gene matches. The CDR3 totals 14 residues. The germline CDR1 and CDR2 sequences are MDHEN and SYDVKM. The CDR3 reads CATAGGTVYQPQHF. The CDR3 nucleotides are TGTGCCACCGCAGGTGGGACAGTTTATCAGCCCCAGCATTTT. Full variable domain (rest looked up from reference TRBV28 and TRBJ1-5): DVKVTQSSRYLVKRTGEKVFLECVQDMDHENMFWYRQDPGLGLRLIYFSYDVKMKEKGDIPEGYSVSREKKERFSLILESASTNQTSMYLCATAGGTVYQPQHFGDGTRLSIL.

This clone has just a few counts. This chain joins TRBV4-2 and TRBJ2-3; possibly TRBD2 for D (7 bases). Trimming cost V 3 bases and J 5 bases, with 15 bases left between them. Germline values: CDR1 LGHNA, CDR2 YNFKEQ. The CDR3 is 15 residues long. The CDR3 DNA reads as TGTGCCAGCAGCCAGGTCGCGGGGGCAGGAGATACGCAGTATTTT. Its translation: CASSQVAGAGDTQYF.

The J gene is TRBJ1-2, the V gene TRBV18; 7 bases line up with TRBD1. The V and J ends lost 3 bases and 4 bases, in that order; junction bases with no gene match: 5. Per the germline V gene, CDR1 is KGHSH and CDR2 is LQKENI. The CDR3 is 14 residues long. Here the CDR3 reads CASSPSGGAYGYTF. The CDR3 DNA follows: TGTGCCAGCTCACCGTCAGGGGGTGCCTATGGCTACACCTTC.

This chain links TRBV15 with TRBJ1-4; possibly TRBD1 for D (6 bases). The CDR3 has 15 amino acids. Germline CDR1 and CDR2: LNHNV and YYDKDF (reference sequence). Trimming cost V 3 bases and J 7 bases, with 15 bases left between them. The CDR3 coding sequence is TGTGCCACCAGCAGGGACGGGACATTATCTGAAAAACTGTTTTTT. The encoded protein is CATSRDGTLSEKLFF.

The chain employs TRBV6-5 and TRBJ2-3, with 7 nucleotides matching TRBD2. Germline V lookup: CDR1 MNHEY, CDR2 SVGAGI. V lost 5 bases, J lost 1 base, and 6 bases stayed unmatched. The CDR3 has 15 amino acids. The CDR3 region has the DNA TGTGCCAGCAGTCCCCGTCGGGGGGGCACAGATACGCAGTATTTT. Its translation: CASSPRRGGTDTQYF.

The V call is TRBV5-1, the J call TRBJ1-1; TRBD1 matches 7 bases. CDR3 length equals 17 residues. The V segment lost 0 bases and the J segment 1 base; nucleotides outside the gene matches: 9. Germline V gives CDR1 SGHRS, CDR2 YFSETQ. The chain's CDR3 is CASSLETGFRANTEAFF. CDR3 sequence (DNA): TGCGCCAGCAGCTTGGAGACAGGGTTTAGGGCGAACACTGAAGCTTTCTTT.

Here the CDR3 reads CASSLRGSDKETQYF. The CDR3 nucleotides read TGCGCCAGCAGCTTAAGAGGGTCGGATAAAGAGACCCAGTACTTC. The chain uses TRBV5-1 and TRBJ2-5, with D possibly TRBD2 on 5 matching bases. V was pared by 2 bases and J by 3 bases, with 14 bases between. Germline CDR1 is SGHRS and CDR2 is YFSETQ. The CDR3 has 15 amino acids.

The rearrangement uses TRBV27 and TRBJ1-6; TRBD1 might be the D (5 bases). Germline values: CDR1 MNHEY, CDR2 SMNVEV (reference sequence). Trimming cost V 6 bases and J 8 bases, with 17 bases left between them. The CDR3 is 15 amino acids. The CDR3, as DNA: TGTGCCAGCAGCCCCCAAGACAGTTATTATTCACCCCTCCACTTT. Amino acids: CASSPQDSYYSPLHF.

The gene calls are TRBV6-6 and TRBJ2-2, with 7 bases that match TRBD2. Germline V gives CDR1 MNHNY, CDR2 SVGAGI (reference sequence). This CDR3 is 14 amino acids long. V gave up 10 bases and J gave up 0 bases; unmatched junction bases: 5. CDR3 sequence (DNA): TGTGCCATCAGGGAGGGCGCGAACACCGGGGAGCTGTTTTTT. Translating gives CAIREGANTGELFF.

The rearrangement links TRBV2 to TRBJ1-1; D call uncertain. Trimming took off 8 bases at V and 1 base at J, with 11 bases between the two ends. CDR3 length: 13 amino acids. The V gene's germline CDR1 is SNHLY and CDR2 FYNNEI. DNA of the CDR3: TGTGCCAGCTGGTGGCGCGGGAACACTGAAGCTTTCTTT. Protein: CASWWRGNTEAFF.

This clone was counted once. This chain links TRBV5-1 with TRBJ2-5; D may be TRBD2 (5 bases). Trimming left V 7 bases short and J 5 bases short, with 18 bases between. This CDR3 contains 14 residues. In germline, CDR1 is SGHRS, CDR2 YFSETQ. CDR3 coding DNA: TGCGCCAGCCTGAGCGGACCCCCCGTGGAGACCCAGTACTTC. It translates to CASLSGPPVETQYF.

The chain employs TRBV9 and TRBJ2-7; D gene uncertain. V was shortened by 0 bases and J by 6 bases, with 13 bases between the two germline ends. The length of the CDR3 is 14 residues. Germline CDR1 and CDR2: SGDLS and YYNGEE. The CDR3 loop reads CASSVALSGPEQYF. Written as DNA, the CDR3 is TGTGCCAGCAGCGTAGCCCTCAGTGGCCCCGAGCAGTACTTC.

The V gene is TRBV5-6, the J gene TRBJ1-6, with 7 bases matching TRBD1. CDR1 and CDR2 from the germline V gene are SGHDT and YYEEEE. The junction had 6 bases not matched to a gene; V was cut back by 5 bases and J by 7 bases. This CDR3 has 14 residues. CDR3: CASSPDRVNSPLHF. The CDR3, as DNA: TGTGCCAGCAGTCCTGACAGGGTGAATTCACCCCTCCACTTT.

The rearrangement uses TRBV9 and TRBJ1-3; no clear D gene. Per germline, CDR1 SGDLS and CDR2 YYNGEE. V was clipped by 0 bases and J by 9 bases, with 13 bases between them. This CDR3 has 14 residues. DNA for the CDR3: TGTGCCAGCAGCGTAGGTGGAGGTCCTACCACCATATATTTT. Amino acid sequence: CASSVGGGPTTIYF.

This rearrangement joins TRBV6-1 to TRBJ1-5; no definite D call. The germline gives CDR1 MNHNS, CDR2 SASEGT. The CDR3 covers 13 residues. V was cut by 7 bases and J by 7 bases, with 14 bases left in between. DNA for the CDR3: TGTGCCAGCAAACCGTCGGGGAACCAGCCCCAGCATTTT. Residues: CASKPSGNQPQHF.

This rearrangement joins TRBV30 to TRBJ1-5, with 8 bases lining up with TRBD1. The CDR3 consists of 15 residues. Germline V gene data show CDR1 as GTSNPN and CDR2 as SVGIG (reference sequence). With 1 base clipped from V and 5 bases from J, the junction kept 7 bases outside the gene matches. CDR3 in amino acids: CAWSATAQGDQPQHF. As DNA, the CDR3 is TGTGCCTGGAGTGCAACAGCACAGGGGGATCAGCCCCAGCATTTT.

The chain links TRBV11-2 to TRBJ2-5, with D possibly matching TRBD1 (5 bases). Trimming took off 5 bases at V and 1 base at J, with 11 bases between the two ends. The CDR3 extends over 14 amino acids. Germline CDR1 SGHAT, CDR2 FQNNGV. The CDR3 bases are TGTGCCAGCAGCCTGATGACAGCCCAAGAGACCCAGTACTTC. Translation: CASSLMTAQETQYF.